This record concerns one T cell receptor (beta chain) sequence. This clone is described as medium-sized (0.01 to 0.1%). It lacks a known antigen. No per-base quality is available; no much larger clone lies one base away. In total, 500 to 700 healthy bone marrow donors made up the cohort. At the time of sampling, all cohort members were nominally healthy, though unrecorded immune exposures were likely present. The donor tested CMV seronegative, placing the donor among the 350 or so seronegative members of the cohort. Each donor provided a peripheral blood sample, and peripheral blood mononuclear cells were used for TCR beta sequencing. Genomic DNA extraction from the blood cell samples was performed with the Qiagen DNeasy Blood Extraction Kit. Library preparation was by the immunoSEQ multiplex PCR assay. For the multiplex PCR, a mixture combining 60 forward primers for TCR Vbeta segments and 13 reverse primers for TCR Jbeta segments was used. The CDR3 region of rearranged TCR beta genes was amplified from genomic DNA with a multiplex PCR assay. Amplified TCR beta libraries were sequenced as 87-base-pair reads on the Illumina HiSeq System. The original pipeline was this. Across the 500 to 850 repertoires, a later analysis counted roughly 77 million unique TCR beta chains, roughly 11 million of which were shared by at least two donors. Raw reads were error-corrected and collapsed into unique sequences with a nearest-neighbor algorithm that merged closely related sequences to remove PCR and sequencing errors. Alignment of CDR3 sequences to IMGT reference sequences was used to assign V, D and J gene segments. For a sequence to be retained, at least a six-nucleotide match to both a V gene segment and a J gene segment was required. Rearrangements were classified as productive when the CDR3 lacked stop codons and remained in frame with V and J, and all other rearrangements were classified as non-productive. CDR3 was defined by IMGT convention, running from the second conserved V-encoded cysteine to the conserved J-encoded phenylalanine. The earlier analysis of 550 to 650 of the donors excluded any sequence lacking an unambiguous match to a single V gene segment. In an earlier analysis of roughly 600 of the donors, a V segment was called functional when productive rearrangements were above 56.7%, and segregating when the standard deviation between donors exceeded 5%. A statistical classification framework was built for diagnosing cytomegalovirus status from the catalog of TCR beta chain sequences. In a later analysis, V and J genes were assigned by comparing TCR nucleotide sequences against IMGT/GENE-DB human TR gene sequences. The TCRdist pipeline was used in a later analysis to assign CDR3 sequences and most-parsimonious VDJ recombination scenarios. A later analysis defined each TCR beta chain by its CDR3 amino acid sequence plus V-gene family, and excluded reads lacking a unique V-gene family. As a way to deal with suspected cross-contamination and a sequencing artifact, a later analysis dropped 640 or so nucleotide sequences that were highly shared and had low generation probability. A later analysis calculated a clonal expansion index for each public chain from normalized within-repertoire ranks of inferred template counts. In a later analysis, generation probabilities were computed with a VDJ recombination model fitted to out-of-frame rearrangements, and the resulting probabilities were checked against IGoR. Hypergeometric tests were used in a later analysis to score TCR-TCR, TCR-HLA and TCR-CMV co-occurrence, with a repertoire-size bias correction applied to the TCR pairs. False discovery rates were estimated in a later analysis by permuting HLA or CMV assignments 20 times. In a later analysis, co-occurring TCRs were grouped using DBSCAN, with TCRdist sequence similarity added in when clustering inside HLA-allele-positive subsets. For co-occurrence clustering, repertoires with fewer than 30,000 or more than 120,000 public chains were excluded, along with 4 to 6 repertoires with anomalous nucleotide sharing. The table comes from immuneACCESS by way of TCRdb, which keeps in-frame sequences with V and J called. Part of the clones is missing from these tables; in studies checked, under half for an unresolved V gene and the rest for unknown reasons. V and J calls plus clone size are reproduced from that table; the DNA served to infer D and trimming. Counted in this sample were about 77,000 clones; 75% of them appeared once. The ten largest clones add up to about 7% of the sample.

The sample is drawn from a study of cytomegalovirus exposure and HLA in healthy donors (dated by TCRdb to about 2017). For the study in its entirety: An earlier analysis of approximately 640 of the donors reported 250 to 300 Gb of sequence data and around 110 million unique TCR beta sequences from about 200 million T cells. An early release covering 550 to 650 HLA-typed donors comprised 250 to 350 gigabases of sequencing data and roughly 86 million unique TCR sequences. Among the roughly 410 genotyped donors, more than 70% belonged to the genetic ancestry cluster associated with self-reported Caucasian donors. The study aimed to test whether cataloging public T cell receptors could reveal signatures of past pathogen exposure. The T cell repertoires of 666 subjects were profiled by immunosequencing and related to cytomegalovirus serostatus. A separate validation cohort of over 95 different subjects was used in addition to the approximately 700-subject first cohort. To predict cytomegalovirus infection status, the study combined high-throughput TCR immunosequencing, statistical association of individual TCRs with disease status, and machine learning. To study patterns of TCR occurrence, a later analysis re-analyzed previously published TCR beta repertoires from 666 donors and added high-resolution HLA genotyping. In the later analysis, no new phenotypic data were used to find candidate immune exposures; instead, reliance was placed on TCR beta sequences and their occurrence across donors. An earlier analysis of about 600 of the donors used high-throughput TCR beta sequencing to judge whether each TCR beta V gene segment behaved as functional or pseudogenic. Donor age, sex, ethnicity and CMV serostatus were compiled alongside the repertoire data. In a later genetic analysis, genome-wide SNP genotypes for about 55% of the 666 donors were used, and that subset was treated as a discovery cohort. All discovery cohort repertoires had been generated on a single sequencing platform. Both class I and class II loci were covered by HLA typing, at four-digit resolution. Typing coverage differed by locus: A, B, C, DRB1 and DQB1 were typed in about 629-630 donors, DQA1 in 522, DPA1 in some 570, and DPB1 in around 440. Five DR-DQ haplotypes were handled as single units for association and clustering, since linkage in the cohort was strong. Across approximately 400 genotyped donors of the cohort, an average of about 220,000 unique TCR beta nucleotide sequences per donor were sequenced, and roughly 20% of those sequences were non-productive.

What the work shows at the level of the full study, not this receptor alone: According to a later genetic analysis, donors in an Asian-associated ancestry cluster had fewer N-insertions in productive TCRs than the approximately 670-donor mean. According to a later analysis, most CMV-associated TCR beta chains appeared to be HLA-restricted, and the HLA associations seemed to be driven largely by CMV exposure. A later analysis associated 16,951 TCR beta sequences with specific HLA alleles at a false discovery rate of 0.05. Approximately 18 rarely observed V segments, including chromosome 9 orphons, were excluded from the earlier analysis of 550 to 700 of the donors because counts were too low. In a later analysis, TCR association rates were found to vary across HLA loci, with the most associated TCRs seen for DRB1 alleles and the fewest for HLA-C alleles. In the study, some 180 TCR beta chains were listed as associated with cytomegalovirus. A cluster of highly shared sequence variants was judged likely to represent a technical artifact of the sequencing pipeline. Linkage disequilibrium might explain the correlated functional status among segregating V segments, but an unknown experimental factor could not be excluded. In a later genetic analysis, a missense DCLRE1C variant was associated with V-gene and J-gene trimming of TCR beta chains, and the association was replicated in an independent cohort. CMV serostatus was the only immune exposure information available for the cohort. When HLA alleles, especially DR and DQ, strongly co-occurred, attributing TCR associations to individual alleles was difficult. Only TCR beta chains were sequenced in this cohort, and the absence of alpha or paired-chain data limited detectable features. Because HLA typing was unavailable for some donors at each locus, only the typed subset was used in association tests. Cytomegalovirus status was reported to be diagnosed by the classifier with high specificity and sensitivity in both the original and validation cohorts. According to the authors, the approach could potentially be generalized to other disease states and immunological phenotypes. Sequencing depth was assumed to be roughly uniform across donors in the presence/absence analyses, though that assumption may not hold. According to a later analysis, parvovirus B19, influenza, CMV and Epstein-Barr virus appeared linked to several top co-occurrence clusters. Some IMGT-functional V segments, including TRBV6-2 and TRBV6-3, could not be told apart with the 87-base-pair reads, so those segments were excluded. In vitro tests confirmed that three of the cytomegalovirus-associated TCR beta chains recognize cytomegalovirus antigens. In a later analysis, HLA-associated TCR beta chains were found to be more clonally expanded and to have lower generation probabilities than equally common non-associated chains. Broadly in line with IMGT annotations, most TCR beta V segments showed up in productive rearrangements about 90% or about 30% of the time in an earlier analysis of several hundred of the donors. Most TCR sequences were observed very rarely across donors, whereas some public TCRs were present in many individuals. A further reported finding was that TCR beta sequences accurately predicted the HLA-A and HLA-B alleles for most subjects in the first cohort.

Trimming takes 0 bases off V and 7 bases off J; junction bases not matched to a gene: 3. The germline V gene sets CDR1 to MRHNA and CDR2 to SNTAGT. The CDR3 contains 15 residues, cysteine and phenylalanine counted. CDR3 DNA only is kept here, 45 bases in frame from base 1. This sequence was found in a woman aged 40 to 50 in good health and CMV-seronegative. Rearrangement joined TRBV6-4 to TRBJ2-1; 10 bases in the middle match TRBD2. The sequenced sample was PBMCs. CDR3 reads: CASSDSRSGGNEQFF. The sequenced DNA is TGTGCCAGCAGTGACTCGCGTAGCGGGGGGAATGAGCAGTTCTTC.